This TCR beta chain was recovered during a study of early T cells in non-severe SARS-CoV-2 infection. Overall study context: The authors sequenced bulk RNA from unsorted whole blood, leaving chains unpaired.

Study-wide findings and caveats: In VDJdb matching, anti-spike CD8 responses were favored while private and CD4 specificities went missing.

This clonotype was detected many times. The antigen remains unidentified. Unique molecular identifiers (one per individual cDNA molecule) were attached. MiXCR, applied by TCRdb to the 5' RACE reads, yields one record per CDR3 protein. The data hold 40,000 or so distinct CDR3 sequences, with 9.5% to 13% observed a single time. Sample: whole blood. This TCR came from an adult who was a healthcare worker with PCR-confirmed SARS-CoV-2 infection or an uninfected control (not recorded which).

CDR3 coding DNA: TGTGCCAGCAGTGCTGGGACAGTTAGCAATCAGCCCCAGCATTTT. It is translated as CASSAGTVSNQPQHF. This chain joins TRBV12-3 or TRBV12-4 and TRBJ1-5; TRBD1 matches 7 bases. The junction had 4 bases not matched to a gene; V was cut back by 5 bases and J by 0 bases. The CDR3 length is 15 residues.